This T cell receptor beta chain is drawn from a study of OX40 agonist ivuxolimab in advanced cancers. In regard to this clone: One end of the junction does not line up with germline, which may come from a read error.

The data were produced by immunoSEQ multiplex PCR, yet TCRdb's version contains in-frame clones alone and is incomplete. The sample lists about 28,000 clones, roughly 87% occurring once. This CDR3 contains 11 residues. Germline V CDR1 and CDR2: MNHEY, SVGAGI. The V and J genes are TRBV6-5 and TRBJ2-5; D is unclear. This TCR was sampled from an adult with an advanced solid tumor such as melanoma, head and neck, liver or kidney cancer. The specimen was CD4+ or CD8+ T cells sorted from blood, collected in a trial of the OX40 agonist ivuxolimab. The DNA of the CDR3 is TGTGCCAGCAGTTACCAAAAGACCCAGTACTTC. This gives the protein CASSYQKTQYF.